A single sample gave rise to the 24 T cell receptor beta chains below, sequenced in a study of Ad26.COV2.S vaccination and SARS-CoV-2 variants. Treatment meaning: roughly 18 received Ad26.COV2.S at low or high dose, single or two shots; roughly five received placebo; per-sample allocation not given. Samples were taken on day 63 after the first vaccine or placebo injection. The method was immunoSEQ multiplex PCR; TCRdb's version includes in-frame clones alone and lacks a portion of them. The sample gives 350,000 to 450,000 clones, about 89% of which show up once; under 2% is in the top ten. The source material was peripheral blood, sampled in a trial of Ad26.COV2.S vaccine versus placebo. These receptors were taken from a person between 18 and 65 years old who received the Ad26.COV2.S COVID-19 vaccine or a placebo.

V gene TRBV7-8 combines with J gene TRBJ2-1; D not certain. Germline lookup yields CDR1 SGHVS and CDR2 FQNEAQ. V lost 1 base to trimming and J lost 5 bases, with 12 bases between them. The CDR3 is 15 amino acids. CDR3 DNA: TGTGCCAGCAGCTTAGGTAGTAACTTTGACAATGAGCAGTTCTTC. Its protein is CASSLGSNFDNEQFF.

As regards this clone: The identical CDR3 is also encoded by other nucleotide sequences in the sample. The gene calls are TRBV15 and TRBJ2-5; 8 positions agree with TRBD2. Germline V CDR1 and CDR2: LNHNV, YYDKDF (reference sequence). This CDR3 is 14 amino acids long. V trimming: 2 bases; J trimming: 1 base; junction bases outside the gene matches: 0. CDR3 sequence (DNA): TGTGCCACCAGCAGAACTAGCGGCCAAGAGACCCAGTACTTC. Its protein product is CATSRTSGQETQYF.

J is TRBJ1-6 and V is TRBV2; no definite D call. Germline V gives CDR1 SNHLY, CDR2 FYNNEI. The CDR3 extends over 13 amino acids. The V end lost 6 bases, the J end lost 8 bases, and 11 bases lay between the germline ends. CDR3 DNA sequence: TGTGCCAGCAGGGAACTGACGGATTCACCCCTCCACTTT. Amino acids: CASRELTDSPLHF.

V is TRBV19 and J is TRBJ1-3; a weak D match, TRBD1 (5 bases). This CDR3 is 19 amino acids long. Looked up from germline, CDR1 is LNHDA and CDR2 is SQIVND (reference sequence). Between the trimmed V and J ends, which lost 7 bases and 0 bases, there was a span of 25 bases. The CDR3, as DNA: TGTGCCAGTACCACCCTCTTCGTACAGGAGAACAGCTCTGGAAACACCATATATTTT. Translated: CASTTLFVQENSSGNTIYF.

In regard to this clone: The sample holds other DNA sequences that translate to the same CDR3. V and J are TRBV6-5 and TRBJ1-1; the D gene is possibly TRBD1 (5 bases). The germline gives CDR1 MNHEY, CDR2 SVGAGI. The CDR3 consists of 14 residues. Between the trimmed V and J ends, which lost 0 bases and 1 base, there was a span of 6 bases. The CDR3 DNA follows: TGTGCCAGCAGTTACTCGGGGGGGAACACTGAAGCTTTCTTT. Protein: CASSYSGGNTEAFF.

This clone has a single count. The CDR3, as DNA: TGTGCCAGCAGCTTACGAGTCTTGGCTAGCGGGACTCAAGAGACCCAGTACTTC. It yields the protein CASSLRVLASGTQETQYF. The V gene is TRBV11-2, the J gene TRBJ2-5; 9 nucleotides match TRBD2. V trimming: 2 bases; J trimming: 2 bases; junction bases outside the gene matches: 12. The CDR3 consists of 18 residues. Germline loops: CDR1 SGHAT, CDR2 FQNNGV. Full variable domain (remainder filled in from reference TRBV11-2 and TRBJ2-5): EAGVAQSPRYKIIEKRQSVAFWCNPISGHATLYWYQQILGQGPKLLIQFQNNGVVDDSQLPKDRFSAERLKGVDSTLKIQPAKLEDSAVYLCASSLRVLASGTQETQYFGPGTRLLVL.

V gene TRBV10-1 combines with J gene TRBJ2-3; possible D gene TRBD1, 5 bases. Trimming took 4 bases from V and 2 from J, leaving 10 bases between them. Germline CDR1 reads WNHNN; CDR2 reads SYGVQD (reference sequence). The CDR3 spans 14 residues. The CDR3 DNA follows: TGCGCCAGCAGTGCTAGGGGTGCCACAGATACGCAGTATTTT. This translates into CASSARGATDTQYF.

This chain uses TRBV5-1 with TRBJ2-2; 7 bases are shared with TRBD2. The CDR3 covers 15 residues. From germline, CDR1 is SGHRS and CDR2 YFSETQ. V was pared by 2 bases and J by 5 bases, with 6 bases of the junction left unmatched. The DNA for the CDR3 is TGCGCCAGCAGCTTAATAGGACTAGAGACCGGGGAGCTGTTTTTT. The encoded protein is CASSLIGLETGELFF. Full variable domain (outside the CDR3, taken from reference TRBV5-1 and TRBJ2-2): KAGVTQTPRYLIKTRGQQVTLSCSPISGHRSVSWYQQTPGQGLQFLFEYFSETQRNKGNFPGRFSGRQFSNSRSEMNVSTLELGDSALYLCASSLIGLETGELFFGEGSRLTVL.

The chain joins TRBV29-1 to TRBJ2-3; D perhaps matches TRBD2 (5 bases). The CDR3 is made up of 14 amino acids. With 5 bases removed from V and 2 bases from J, the gap between germline ends came to 14 bases. Per germline, CDR1 SQVTM and CDR2 ANQGSEA. The CDR3 region is CSVSGNLPTDTQYF. DNA for the CDR3: TGCAGCGTTTCCGGGAATCTACCCACAGATACGCAGTATTTT.

This sequence joins TRBV6-5 and TRBJ1-1; possible D gene TRBD1, 5 bases. Per germline, CDR1 MNHEY and CDR2 SVGAGI. V lost 0 bases and J 0 bases, leaving 11 bases between the germline ends. The CDR3 totals 16 residues. CDR3 loop: CASSYSLGGLNTEAFF. The CDR3 bases are TGTGCCAGCAGTTACTCCCTGGGGGGGTTGAACACTGAAGCTTTCTTT.

The chain has TRBV5-4 and TRBJ1-1; D remains ambiguous. The CDR3 totals 15 residues. Germline assignment: CDR1 SGHNT and CDR2 YYREEE (reference sequence). Trimming pared 0 bases from V and 3 bases from J, leaving 12 bases between. This CDR3 reads CASSLGAPGDTEAFF. CDR3 DNA sequence: TGTGCCAGCAGCTTGGGGGCCCCGGGCGACACTGAAGCTTTCTTT.

The chain has TRBV19 and TRBJ2-1; 8 nucleotides agree with TRBD2. The CDR3 is 14 amino acids. V lost 3 bases and J lost 7; bases outside the gene matches: 5. CDR1 is LNHDA and CDR2 is SQIVND in the germline V gene (reference sequence). The CDR3, as DNA: TGTGCCAGTAGTATGAGGGGACTAGTAAATGAGCAGTTCTTC. Encoded protein: CASSMRGLVNEQFF.

This rearrangement joins TRBV5-1 to TRBJ1-4; the D gene is possibly TRBD1 (6 bases). Germline V gives CDR1 SGHRS, CDR2 YFSETQ. The CDR3 loop spans 15 amino acids. Trimming took off 0 bases at V and 5 bases at J, with 11 bases between the two ends. Written as DNA, the CDR3 is TGCGCCAGCAGCTTGGGGACAGTACTAAATGAAAAACTGTTTTTT. It is translated as CASSLGTVLNEKLFF.

This chain connects TRBV5-4 to TRBJ1-6; TRBD1 might be the D (6 bases). The V gene lost 1 base and the J gene lost 7 bases, with 12 bases spanning the gap. The CDR3 sequence is 15 residues long. In germline, CDR1 is SGHNT, CDR2 YYREEE (reference sequence). This chain's CDR3 is CASSLQGRVNSPLHF. In DNA form, the CDR3 reads TGTGCCAGCAGCTTGCAGGGGCGAGTGAATTCACCCCTCCACTTT.

V gene TRBV6-1 combines with J gene TRBJ2-1, with 8 bases that match TRBD2. Looked up from germline, CDR1 is MNHNS and CDR2 is SASEGT. The CDR3 is 15 amino acids. V was pared by 2 bases and J by 3 bases, with 3 bases of the junction left unmatched. The DNA for the CDR3 is TGTGCCAGCAGTGAACTAGCGGGCGACTACAATGAGCAGTTCTTC. This sequence encodes CASSELAGDYNEQFF.

This chain uses TRBV5-1 with TRBJ1-1; 8 nucleotides match TRBD1. Germline CDR1 is SGHRS and CDR2 is YFSETQ. The CDR3 covers 16 residues. The V and J ends lost 3 bases and 1 base, in that order; junction bases with no gene match: 8. CDR3 region: CASSSGTGYQNTEAFF. CDR3 in DNA: TGCGCCAGCAGCTCCGGGACAGGATATCAGAACACTGAAGCTTTCTTT.

The V and J genes are TRBV2 and TRBJ1-1; D gene uncertain. The CDR3 length is 14 residues. Looked up from germline, CDR1 is SNHLY and CDR2 is FYNNEI. Trimming pared 7 bases from V and 2 bases from J, leaving 14 bases between. CDR3 loop: CASMKSGPNTEAFF. CDR3 bases: TGTGCCAGCATGAAATCCGGGCCTAACACTGAAGCTTTCTTT.

The chain recombines TRBV10-2 with TRBJ2-7; D call uncertain. CDR1 is WSHSY, CDR2 SAAADI, per germline. V gave up 10 bases and J gave up 7 bases, with 20 bases separating them. This CDR3 spans 13 amino acids. CDR3: CATAPQPVGEQYF. For the CDR3, the DNA is TGCGCCACCGCCCCACAACCCGTGGGGGAGCAGTACTTC.

This clone turned up a few times. The rearrangement uses TRBV19 and TRBJ1-5; D uncertain. The CDR3 runs to 14 residues. Trimming cost V 7 bases and J 0 bases, with 10 bases left between them. CDR1 and CDR2 (germline): LNHDA, SQIVND (reference sequence). As DNA, the CDR3 is TGTGCCAGTAACCCAGTTTCTAGCAATCAGCCCCAGCATTTT. Translated, it gives CASNPVSSNQPQHF.

This clone was seen more than once but under ten times. The gene calls are TRBV30 and TRBJ1-5, with a weak D call TRBD1 (6 bases). Trimming left V 5 bases short and J 5 bases short, with 22 bases between. CDR3 length equals 16 residues. Germline CDR1 is GTSNPN and CDR2 is SVGIG (reference sequence). The CDR3 region is CAWGLGRGRRDQPQHF. CDR3 sequence (DNA): TGTGCCTGGGGTCTGGGCAGGGGTAGGCGCGATCAGCCCCAGCATTTT.

V gene TRBV21-1 combines with J gene TRBJ2-1; TRBD1 was called by the table and not checked on the DNA. TRBV21-1 is listed as a pseudogene. The CDR3 spans 16 residues. This chain's CDR3 is CASSKGAHPPYNEQFF. CDR3 DNA sequence: TGTGCCAGCAGCAAAGGGGCTCACCCTCCCTACAATGAGCAGTTCTTC.

The chain joins TRBV21-1 to TRBJ1-3; the DNA was not used to check the table's D call, TRBD1. TRBV21-1 is described as a pseudogene. The CDR3 is 16 residues long. CDR3 sequence reads: CASSKAGRGSGNTIYF. CDR3 bases: TGTGCCAGCAGCAAAGCAGGCAGGGGGTCTGGAAACACCATATATTTT.

This clone was observed at least ten times. The chain recombines TRBV28 with TRBJ2-2; D is perhaps TRBD1 (6 bases). The CDR3 covers 14 residues. Germline CDR1 reads MDHEN; CDR2 reads SYDVKM. The V end lost 3 bases, the J end lost 7 bases, and 12 bases lay between the germline ends. The DNA for the CDR3 is TGTGCCAGCAGTTTGCCCGGGACAATCGGGGAGCTGTTTTTT. Residues: CASSLPGTIGELFF. Variable domain in full (rest from reference TRBV28 and TRBJ2-2): DVKVTQSSRYLVKRTGEKVFLECVQDMDHENMFWYRQDPGLGLRLIYFSYDVKMKEKGDIPEGYSVSREKKERFSLILESASTNQTSMYLCASSLPGTIGELFFGEGSRLTVL.

This clone was recorded once. CDR3 coding DNA: TGCGCCAGCAGCGTGACAGTCCTCGGCACAGATACGCAGTATTTT. Its translation: CASSVTVLGTDTQYF. The chain is built from TRBV5-1 and TRBJ2-3, with D tentatively TRBD1 (5 bases). This CDR3 has 15 residues. V shed 4 bases and J shed 1 base, with 13 bases lying between them. Germline-derived CDR1 and CDR2 are SGHRS and YFSETQ.